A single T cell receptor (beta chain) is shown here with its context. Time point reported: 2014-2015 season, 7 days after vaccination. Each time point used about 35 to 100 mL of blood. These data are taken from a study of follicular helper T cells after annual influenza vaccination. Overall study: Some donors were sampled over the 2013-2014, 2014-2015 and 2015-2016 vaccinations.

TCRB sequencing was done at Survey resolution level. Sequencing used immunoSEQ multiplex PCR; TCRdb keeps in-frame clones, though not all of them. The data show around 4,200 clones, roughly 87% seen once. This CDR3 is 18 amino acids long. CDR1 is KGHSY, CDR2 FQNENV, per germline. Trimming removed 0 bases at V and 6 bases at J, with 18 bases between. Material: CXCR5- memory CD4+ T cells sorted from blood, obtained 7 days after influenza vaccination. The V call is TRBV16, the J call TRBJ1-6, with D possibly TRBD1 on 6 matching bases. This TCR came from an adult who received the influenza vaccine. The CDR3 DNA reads TGTGCCAGCAGCCAATCCCGACTTAACAGGGCCGTTAATTCACCCCTCCACTTT. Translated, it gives CASSQSRLNRAVNSPLHF.